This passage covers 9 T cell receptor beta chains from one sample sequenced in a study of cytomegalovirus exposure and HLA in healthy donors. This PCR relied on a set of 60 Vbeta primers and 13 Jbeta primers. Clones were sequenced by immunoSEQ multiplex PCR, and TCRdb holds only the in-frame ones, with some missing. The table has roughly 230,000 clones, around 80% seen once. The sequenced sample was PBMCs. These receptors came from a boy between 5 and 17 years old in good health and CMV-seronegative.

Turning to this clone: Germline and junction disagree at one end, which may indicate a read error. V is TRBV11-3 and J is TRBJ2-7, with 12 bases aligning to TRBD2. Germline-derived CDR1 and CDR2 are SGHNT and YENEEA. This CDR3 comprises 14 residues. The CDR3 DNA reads TGTGCCAGCAGCTCCACGACTAGCGGGAGATGGGGGAACTTC. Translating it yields CASSSTTSGRWGNF. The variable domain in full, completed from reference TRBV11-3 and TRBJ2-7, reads EAGVVQSPRYKIIEKKQPVAFWCNPISGHNTLYWYLQNLGQGPELLIRYENEEAVDDSQLPKDRFSAERLKGVDSTLKIQPAELGDSAVYLCASSSTTSGRWGNFGPGTRLTVT.

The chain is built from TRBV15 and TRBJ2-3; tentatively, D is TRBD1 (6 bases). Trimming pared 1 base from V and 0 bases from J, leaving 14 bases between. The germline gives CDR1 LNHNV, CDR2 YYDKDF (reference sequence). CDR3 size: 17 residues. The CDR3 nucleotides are TGTGCCACCAGCAGAGTTCCGGGGACAACCAGCACAGATACGCAGTATTTT. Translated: CATSRVPGTTSTDTQYF.

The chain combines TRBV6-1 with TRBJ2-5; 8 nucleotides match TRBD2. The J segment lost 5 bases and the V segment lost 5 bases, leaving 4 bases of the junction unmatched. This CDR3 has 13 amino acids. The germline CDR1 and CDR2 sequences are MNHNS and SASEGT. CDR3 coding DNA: TGTGCCAGCAGTCCTGGACTAGCCGAGACCCAGTACTTC. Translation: CASSPGLAETQYF.

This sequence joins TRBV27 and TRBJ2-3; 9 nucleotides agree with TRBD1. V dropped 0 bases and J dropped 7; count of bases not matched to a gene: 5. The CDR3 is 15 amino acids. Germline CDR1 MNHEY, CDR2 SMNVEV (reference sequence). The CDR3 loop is CASSLSGTGLNTQYF. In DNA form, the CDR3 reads TGTGCCAGCAGTTTATCGGGGACAGGGCTAAATACGCAGTATTTT.

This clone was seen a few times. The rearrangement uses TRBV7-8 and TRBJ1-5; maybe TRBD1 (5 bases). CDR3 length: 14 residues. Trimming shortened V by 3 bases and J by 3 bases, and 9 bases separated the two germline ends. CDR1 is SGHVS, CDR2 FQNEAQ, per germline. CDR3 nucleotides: TGTGCCAGCAGCTTGGACACTTACAATCAGCCCCAGCATTTT. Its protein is CASSLDTYNQPQHF.

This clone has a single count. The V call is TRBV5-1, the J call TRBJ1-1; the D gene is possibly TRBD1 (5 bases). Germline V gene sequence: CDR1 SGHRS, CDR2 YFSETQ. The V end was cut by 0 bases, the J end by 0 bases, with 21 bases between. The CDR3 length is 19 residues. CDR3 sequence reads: CASSLVPRRDVGLNTEAFF. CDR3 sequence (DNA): TGCGCCAGCAGCTTGGTGCCCCGCAGGGATGTGGGGTTGAACACTGAAGCTTTCTTT.

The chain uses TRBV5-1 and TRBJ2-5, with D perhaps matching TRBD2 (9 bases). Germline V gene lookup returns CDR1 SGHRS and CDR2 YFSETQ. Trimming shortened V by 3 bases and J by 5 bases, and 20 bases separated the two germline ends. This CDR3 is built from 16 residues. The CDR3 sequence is CASSSGGGGAKETQYF. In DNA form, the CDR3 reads TGCGCCAGCAGCTCAGGGGGCGGGGGGGCAAAGGAGACCCAGTACTTC.

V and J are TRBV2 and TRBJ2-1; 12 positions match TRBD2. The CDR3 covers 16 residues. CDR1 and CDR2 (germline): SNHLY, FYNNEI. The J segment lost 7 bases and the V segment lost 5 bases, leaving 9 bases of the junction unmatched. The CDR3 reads CASSRTLAGGWNEQFF. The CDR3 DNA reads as TGTGCCAGCAGTCGTACACTAGCGGGGGGCTGGAATGAGCAGTTCTTC.

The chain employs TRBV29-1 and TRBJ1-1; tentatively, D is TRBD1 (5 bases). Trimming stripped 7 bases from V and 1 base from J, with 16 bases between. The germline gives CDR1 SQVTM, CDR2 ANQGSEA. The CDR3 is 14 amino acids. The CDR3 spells CSANLQVSNTEAFF. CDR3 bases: TGCAGCGCAAACCTACAGGTATCGAACACTGAAGCTTTCTTT.